The 5 T cell receptor beta chains below come from one sample, sequenced in a study of early T cells in non-severe SARS-CoV-2 infection. TCRdb ran MiXCR on the 5' RACE reads and lists one entry per CDR3 protein. The repertoire holds 60,000 to 75,000 distinct CDR3 sequences, with roughly 4.6% as singletons. The starting material was whole blood, obtained at baseline. Receptor source: an adult who was a healthcare worker with PCR-confirmed SARS-CoV-2 infection or an uninfected control (not recorded which). The donor label of this sample is uncertain.

This rearrangement joins TRBV11-2 to TRBJ2-3; D perhaps matches TRBD2 (6 bases). Trimming removed 5 bases from V and 8 bases from J, with 17 bases in between. In germline, CDR1 is SGHAT, CDR2 FQNNGV. This CDR3 has 14 amino acids. This chain's CDR3 is CASSPGGSTVTQYF. The CDR3 nucleotides read TGTGCCAGCAGCCCAGGAGGGTCTACCGTTACGCAGTATTTT. The full variable domain, with the rest looked up from reference TRBV11-2 and TRBJ2-3, is EAGVAQSPRYKIIEKRQSVAFWCNPISGHATLYWYQQILGQGPKLLIQFQNNGVVDDSQLPKDRFSAERLKGVDSTLKIQPAKLEDSAVYLCASSPGGSTVTQYFGPGTRLTVL.

This clonotype was picked up a small number of times. The chain is built from TRBV5-1 and TRBJ1-6; no clear D gene. V was clipped by 2 bases and J by 8 bases, with 14 bases between them. CDR3 length equals 15 residues. Germline lookup yields CDR1 SGHRS and CDR2 YFSETQ. Here the CDR3 reads CASSFEPGGHSPLHF. The CDR3 DNA sequence: TGCGCCAGCAGCTTCGAGCCGGGAGGGCATTCACCCCTCCACTTT.

The chain recombines TRBV5-1 with TRBJ2-7; D possibly corresponds to TRBD1 (6 bases). The CDR3 is 15 residues long. In germline, CDR1 is SGHRS, CDR2 YFSETQ. V gave up 4 bases and J gave up 0 bases, with 14 bases separating them. The CDR3 DNA reads as TGCGCCAGCAGCCTCGGACAGAGCAGCTCCTACGAGCAGTACTTC. It specifies CASSLGQSSSYEQYF.

This clonotype was counted at least ten times. The chain links TRBV29-1 to TRBJ1-1; the match to TRBD1 covers 8 bases. The germline V gene has CDR1 SQVTM and CDR2 ANQGSEA. V was pared by 2 bases and J by 1 base, with 0 bases of the junction left unmatched. The CDR3 contains 13 residues. The CDR3 protein is CSVEQGANTEAFF. Written as DNA, the CDR3 is TGCAGCGTTGAACAGGGGGCGAACACTGAAGCTTTCTTT.

The rearrangement uses TRBV7-3 and TRBJ1-1; 9 nucleotides agree with TRBD1. With V trimmed by 1 base and J by 5 bases, 11 bases remained unmatched. The CDR3 has 17 residues. Germline CDR1 is SGHTA and CDR2 is FQGTGA. CDR3 loop: CASSLKYRTGEGTEAFF. The CDR3 nucleotides read TGTGCCAGCAGCTTAAAATACCGGACAGGGGAGGGGACTGAAGCTTTCTTT.